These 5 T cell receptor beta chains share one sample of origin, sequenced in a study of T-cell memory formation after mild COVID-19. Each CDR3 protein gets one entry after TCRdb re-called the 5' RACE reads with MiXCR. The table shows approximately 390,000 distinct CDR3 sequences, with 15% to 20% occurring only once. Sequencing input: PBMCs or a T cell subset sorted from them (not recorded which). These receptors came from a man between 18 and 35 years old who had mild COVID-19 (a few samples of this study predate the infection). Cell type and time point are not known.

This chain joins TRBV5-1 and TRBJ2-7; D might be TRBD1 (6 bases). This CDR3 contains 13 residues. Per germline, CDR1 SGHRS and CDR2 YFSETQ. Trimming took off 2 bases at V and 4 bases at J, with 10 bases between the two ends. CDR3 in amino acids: CASSFSRGYEQYF. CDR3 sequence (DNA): TGCGCCAGCAGCTTTTCCAGGGGTTACGAGCAGTACTTC.

CDR3 coding DNA: TGTGCCAGCAGCTTGACAGGGGGCTACGAGCAGTACTTC. Translated, it gives CASSLTGGYEQYF. This chain joins TRBV5-6 and TRBJ2-7; 8 bases line up with TRBD1. The CDR3 runs to 13 residues. Germline CDR1 reads SGHDT; CDR2 reads YYEEEE. The junction had 0 bases not matched to a gene; V was cut back by 1 base and J by 3 bases.

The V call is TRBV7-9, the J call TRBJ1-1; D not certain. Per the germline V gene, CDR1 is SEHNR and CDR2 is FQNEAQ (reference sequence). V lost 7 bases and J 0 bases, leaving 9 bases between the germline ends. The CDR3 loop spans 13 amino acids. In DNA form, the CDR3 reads TGTGCCAGCAATCCAGGATTGAACACTGAAGCTTTCTTT. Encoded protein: CASNPGLNTEAFF.

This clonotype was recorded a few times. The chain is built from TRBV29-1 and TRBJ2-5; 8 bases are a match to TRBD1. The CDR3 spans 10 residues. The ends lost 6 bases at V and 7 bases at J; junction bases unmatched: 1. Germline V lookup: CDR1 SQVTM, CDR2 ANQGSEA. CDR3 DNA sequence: TGCAGCGTCGGACAGGGGACCCAGTACTTC. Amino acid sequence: CSVGQGTQYF.

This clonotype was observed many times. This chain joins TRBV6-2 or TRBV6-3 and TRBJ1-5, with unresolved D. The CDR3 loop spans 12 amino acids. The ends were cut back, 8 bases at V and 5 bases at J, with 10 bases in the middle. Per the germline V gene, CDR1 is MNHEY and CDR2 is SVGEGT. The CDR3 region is CASASSYQPQHF. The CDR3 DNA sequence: TGTGCCAGCGCTTCCTCCTATCAGCCCCAGCATTTT.